This T cell receptor (beta chain) appears in the sequencing data of a study of T-cell memory formation after mild COVID-19. Background on the study: Clusters were largely donor specific.

5'RACE, which relied on constant-segment primers, yielded TCR alpha and TCR beta cDNA libraries carrying sample barcodes and UMIs. MiXCR, applied by TCRdb to the 5' RACE reads, yields one record per CDR3 protein. The sample lists 350,000 to 500,000 distinct CDR3 sequences, about a sixth occurring once. The CDR3 length is 15 residues. Germline trimming cut 0 bases from V and 5 bases from J; bases unmatched to any gene: 7. Germline CDR1 SGHDT, CDR2 YYEEEE. To note about this clonotype: Its antigen is as yet unknown.

Notes on the study in general: The study found balanced CD4/CD8 in clones contracting day 15 to 85 and a CD4+ lean in later expanders. What remained unconfirmed was the SARS-CoV-2 specificity of second-wave clones peaking on day 37.

The sequenced sample was PBMCs or a T cell subset sorted from them (not recorded which). The chain carries TRBV5-6 and TRBJ1-1; 7 positions match TRBD1. This TCR came from a man aged 18 to 29 who had mild COVID-19 (a few samples of this study predate the infection). Cell type and time point are not known. The CDR3 nucleotides are TGTGCCAGCAGCTTGGCAGACAGGGAAGGAACTGAAGCTTTCTTT. Residues: CASSLADREGTEAFF.